Presented here are 29 T cell receptor beta chains from one specimen sequenced in a study of blood T cell repertoires in COVID-19. Libraries were prepared by immunoSEQ multiplex PCR; TCRdb keeps only in-frame clonotypes and omits some of them. The table includes 95,000 to 100,000 clones, 92% detected once. Specimen: peripheral blood. The receptor source for this set is a man over 45 with active COVID-19.

The gene calls are TRBV6-5 and TRBJ2-7, with D possibly matching TRBD2 (5 bases). Trimming shortened V by 0 bases and J by 2 bases, and 5 bases separated the two germline ends. The CDR3 has 13 amino acids. Germline V lookup: CDR1 MNHEY, CDR2 SVGAGI. Here the CDR3 reads CASSYSGTYEQYF. In nucleotides, the CDR3 is TGTGCCAGCAGTTACTCCGGGACCTACGAGCAGTACTTC.

This clone was seen just once. The chain employs TRBV6-5 and TRBJ2-7, with 7 bases identical to TRBD1. The V and J ends lost 6 bases and 0 bases, in that order; junction bases with no gene match: 8. Germline V CDR1 and CDR2: MNHEY, SVGAGI. This CDR3 has 15 residues. Here the CDR3 DNA reads TGTGCCAGCAGACTACTGACAGGGCTCTCCTACGAGCAGTACTTC. Its protein product is CASRLLTGLSYEQYF.

The chain uses TRBV7-8 and TRBJ2-5, with TRBD2 matching over 11 bases. Trimming took 5 bases from V and 4 from J; bases not matched to a gene: 3. The CDR3 sequence is 14 residues long. Germline V gives CDR1 SGHVS, CDR2 FQNEAQ. CDR3 in amino acids: CASSLGTSGETQYF. The CDR3 region has the DNA TGTGCCAGCAGCCTGGGGACTAGCGGAGAGACCCAGTACTTC.

J is TRBJ2-7 and V is TRBV4-1; 7 nucleotides agree with TRBD2. V shed 1 base, J shed 4 bases, and the junction held 4 bases outside the gene matches. This CDR3 spans 14 amino acids. Germline-derived CDR1 and CDR2 are MGHRA and YSYEKL. CDR3 in DNA: TGCGCCAGCAGCCAAGTTGGGAGGGCTTACGAGCAGTACTTC. It is translated as CASSQVGRAYEQYF.

V gene TRBV2 combines with J gene TRBJ1-4; D might be TRBD1 (5 bases). The germline CDR1 and CDR2 sequences are SNHLY and FYNNEI. The CDR3 consists of 14 residues. Deletions cut 11 bases from V and 3 bases from J, with 16 bases between. The CDR3 coding sequence is TGTGCCGGCAATACGGGAGGGGCTAATGAAAAACTGTTTTTT. Its translation: CAGNTGGANEKLFF.

V is TRBV28 and J is TRBJ2-1; TRBD2 agrees at 7 bases. Germline CDR1 is MDHEN and CDR2 is SYDVKM. V shed 8 bases, J shed 8 bases, and the junction held 12 bases outside the gene matches. The CDR3 contains 14 residues. The CDR3 spells CASSGTKERYEQFF. The CDR3 nucleotides read TGTGCCAGCTCAGGGACTAAGGAGCGCTATGAGCAGTTCTTC.

The J gene is TRBJ1-5, the V gene TRBV30; D is uncertain. The CDR3 runs 15 residues. CDR1 is GTSNPN, CDR2 SVGIG, per germline (reference sequence). Deletions cut 3 bases from V and 1 base from J, with 13 bases between. CDR3 region: CAWSEFMGSNQPQHF. CDR3 DNA sequence: TGTGCCTGGAGCGAGTTCATGGGCAGCAATCAGCCCCAGCATTTT.

In this sample, this clone turned up once. V usage is TRBV7-9 and J usage is TRBJ1-5; D is unclear. CDR1 and CDR2 from the germline V gene are SEHNR and FQNEAQ (reference sequence). V lost 6 bases and J lost 6, with 9 bases in between. The CDR3 has 12 amino acids. CDR3 nucleotide sequence: TGTGCCAGCAGTACTGTTCTTCAGCCCCAGCATTTT. Residues: CASSTVLQPQHF.

This chain joins TRBV15 and TRBJ2-7; no clear D gene. This CDR3 has 15 amino acids. CDR1 is LNHNV, CDR2 YYDKDF, per germline (reference sequence). Trimming removed 0 bases at V and 3 bases at J, with 12 bases between. CDR3 coding DNA: TGTGCCACCAGCAGAGATTTCGGCGGCGACTACGAGCAGTACTTC. Translating gives CATSRDFGGDYEQYF.

The rearrangement joins TRBV7-9 to TRBJ2-6, with 14 bases aligning to TRBD2. V dropped 0 bases and J dropped 0; count of bases not matched to a gene: 1. In germline, CDR1 is SEHNR, CDR2 FQNEAQ (reference sequence). The CDR3 runs to 19 residues. CDR3 amino acids: CASSLATSGRASGANVLTF. The CDR3 nucleotides are TGTGCCAGCAGCTTAGCGACTAGCGGGAGGGCCTCTGGGGCCAACGTCCTGACTTTC.

The V call is TRBV27, the J call TRBJ2-7, with 7 bases fitting TRBD1. Germline trimming cut 4 bases from V and 2 bases from J; bases unmatched to any gene: 5. The CDR3 length is 14 residues. The germline V gene encodes CDR1 MNHEY and CDR2 SMNVEV (reference sequence). CDR3 nucleotide sequence: TGTGCCAGCAGTTATCGAGGGGGCCCCTACGAGCAGTACTTC. Translating gives CASSYRGGPYEQYF.

Written as DNA, the CDR3 is TGTGCCAGTAGGACAGGGCGTAATGAAAAACTGTTTTTT. It is translated as CASRTGRNEKLFF. This sequence joins TRBV19 and TRBJ1-4; 7 bases fit TRBD1. The CDR3 consists of 13 residues. Germline V gene lookup returns CDR1 LNHDA and CDR2 SQIVND (reference sequence). V dropped 6 bases and J dropped 4; count of bases not matched to a gene: 2. Full variable domain (missing parts from reference TRBV19 and TRBJ1-4): DGGITQSPKYLFRKEGQNVTLSCEQNLNHDAMYWYRQDPGQGLRLIYYSQIVNDFQKGDIAEGYSVSREKKESFPLTVTSAQKNPTAFYLCASRTGRNEKLFFGSGTQLSVL.

The chain employs TRBV28 and TRBJ1-4; TRBD1 aligns across 8 bases. Germline V gene sequence: CDR1 MDHEN, CDR2 SYDVKM. The CDR3 consists of 18 residues. J gave up 8 bases and V 5 bases, and 19 bases lay outside the gene matches. CDR3 sequence: CASSPPPGQGKASEKLFF. In DNA form, the CDR3 reads TGTGCCAGCAGTCCTCCCCCAGGACAGGGCAAGGCCTCCGAAAAACTGTTTTTT.

This clone was detected once. V gene TRBV5-1 combines with J gene TRBJ1-4; TRBD1 matches 8 bases. V lost 4 bases and J lost 3; bases outside the gene matches: 5. The germline gives CDR1 SGHRS, CDR2 YFSETQ. The CDR3 contains 15 residues. In DNA form, the CDR3 reads TGCGCCAGCAGCAGGCAGGGGGCCCCTAATGAAAAACTGTTTTTT. Residues: CASSRQGAPNEKLFF. The entire variable domain, with the rest obtained from reference TRBV5-1 and TRBJ1-4, is as follows: KAGVTQTPRYLIKTRGQQVTLSCSPISGHRSVSWYQQTPGQGLQFLFEYFSETQRNKGNFPGRFSGRQFSNSRSEMNVSTLELGDSALYLCASSRQGAPNEKLFFGSGTQLSVL.

Here the CDR3 reads CASTKDSDNTEAFF. The CDR3 DNA reads TGTGCCAGCACCAAGGACAGCGACAACACTGAAGCTTTCTTT. The chain recombines TRBV25-1 with TRBJ1-1, with D possibly TRBD1 on 6 matching bases. The ends were cut back, 7 bases at V and 2 bases at J, with 14 bases in the middle. The CDR3 extends over 14 amino acids. Per germline, CDR1 MGHDK and CDR2 SYGVNS.

The chain combines TRBV5-1 with TRBJ2-1; 11 bases line up with TRBD1. The CDR3 consists of 16 residues. With 3 bases clipped from V and 6 bases from J, the junction kept 8 bases outside the gene matches. Germline V gives CDR1 SGHRS, CDR2 YFSETQ. CDR3 protein: CASSYPRDRGVNEQFF. The CDR3 bases are TGCGCCAGCAGCTACCCCCGGGACAGGGGGGTCAATGAGCAGTTCTTC.

The rearrangement joins TRBV3-1 (or the pseudogene TRBV3-2) to TRBJ2-6; D is possibly TRBD1 (5 bases). V was pared by 0 bases and J by 4 bases, with 7 bases between. The CDR3 has 15 residues. CDR1 is LGHDT and CDR2 is YNNKEL in the germline V gene (reference sequence). The CDR3 here is CASSQEGAGANVLTF. The DNA for the CDR3 is TGTGCCAGCAGCCAAGAAGGGGCCGGGGCCAACGTCCTGACTTTC.

V is TRBV11-2 and J is TRBJ2-3; possibly TRBD2 for D (6 bases). The V end was cut by 1 base, the J end by 3 bases, with 20 bases between. Germline V gene data show CDR1 as SGHAT and CDR2 as FQNNGV. This CDR3 has 18 residues. Here the CDR3 DNA reads TGTGCCAGCAGCTTAGGGTTTATTGGGACTCCTGAAACAGATACGCAGTATTTT. It translates to CASSLGFIGTPETDTQYF.

The rearrangement joins TRBV18 to TRBJ2-3, with 12 positions matching TRBD2. Trimming took 7 bases from V and 2 from J; bases not matched to a gene: 13. Germline values: CDR1 KGHSH, CDR2 LQKENI. The CDR3 totals 18 residues. This CDR3 reads CASLPPSSGRALTDTQYF. The CDR3 coding sequence is TGTGCCAGCTTACCTCCTTCTAGCGGGAGGGCCCTCACAGATACGCAGTATTTT. Full variable domain (missing parts from reference TRBV18 and TRBJ2-3): NAGVMQNPRHLVRRRGQEARLRCSPMKGHSHVYWYRQLPEEGLKFMVYLQKENIIDESGMPKERFSAEFPKEGPSILRIQQVVRGDSAAYFCASLPPSSGRALTDTQYFGPGTRLTVL.

The J gene is TRBJ2-7, the V gene TRBV7-2; possible D gene TRBD1, 6 bases. With 5 bases removed from V and 0 bases from J, the gap between germline ends came to 14 bases. The length of the CDR3 is 15 residues. The germline V gene encodes CDR1 SGHTA and CDR2 FQGNSA. The CDR3 DNA sequence: TGTGCCAGCAGCCACACCGCAGGGGCCTCCTACGAGCAGTACTTC. Translating it yields CASSHTAGASYEQYF.

This chain links TRBV5-4 with TRBJ2-7; 10 bases map to TRBD1. Germline V gene sequence: CDR1 SGHNT, CDR2 YYREEE (reference sequence). With 7 bases clipped from V and 1 base from J, the junction kept 5 bases outside the gene matches. This CDR3 has 14 amino acids. CDR3 DNA sequence: TGTGCCAGCGGGGGACAGGGGAAGTCCTACGAGCAGTACTTC. As protein: CASGGQGKSYEQYF.

This chain joins TRBV30 and TRBJ2-3, with 8 bases identical to TRBD2. The V and J ends lost 5 bases and 1 base, in that order; junction bases with no gene match: 2. The CDR3 has 13 amino acids. Germline assignment: CDR1 GTSNPN and CDR2 SVGIG (reference sequence). The CDR3 sequence: CAWETSGTDTQYF. The CDR3 DNA sequence: TGTGCCTGGGAGACTAGCGGCACAGATACGCAGTATTTT.

V is TRBV19 and J is TRBJ2-3, with TRBD2 matching over 12 bases. The CDR3 consists of 15 residues. V was pared by 8 bases and J by 1 base, with 4 bases of the junction left unmatched. CDR1 is LNHDA, CDR2 SQIVND, per germline (reference sequence). CDR3 DNA: TGTGCCAGTGCTACTAGCGGGAGGCGCACAGATACGCAGTATTTT. Protein sequence: CASATSGRRTDTQYF. Full variable domain (remainder filled in from reference TRBV19 and TRBJ2-3): DGGITQSPKYLFRKEGQNVTLSCEQNLNHDAMYWYRQDPGQGLRLIYYSQIVNDFQKGDIAEGYSVSREKKESFPLTVTSAQKNPTAFYLCASATSGRRTDTQYFGPGTRLTVL.

The CDR3 sequence: CASSEQGFGEQYF. The CDR3 nucleotides read TGTGCCAGCAGTGAACAGGGTTTTGGGGAGCAGTACTTC. V gene TRBV2 combines with J gene TRBJ2-7, with D tentatively TRBD1 (5 bases). Germline lookup yields CDR1 SNHLY and CDR2 FYNNEI. V was cut by 2 bases and J by 7 bases, with 12 bases left in between. This CDR3 is 13 amino acids long.

V usage is TRBV9 and J usage is TRBJ2-1; perhaps TRBD1 as D (5 bases). V dropped 0 bases and J dropped 7 bases, with 11 bases sitting between them. Germline CDR1 SGDLS, CDR2 YYNGEE. The CDR3 is 14 residues long. This CDR3 is CASSVGQGENEQFF. CDR3 nucleotide sequence: TGTGCCAGCAGCGTAGGGCAGGGTGAGAATGAGCAGTTCTTC.

This rearrangement joins TRBV7-8 to TRBJ2-2; D might be TRBD1 (6 bases). Deletions cut 1 base from V and 1 base from J, with 10 bases between. Germline loops: CDR1 SGHVS, CDR2 FQNEAQ. CDR3 length: 16 residues. The CDR3 spells CASSLGSTGNTGELFF. DNA of the CDR3: TGTGCCAGCAGCTTAGGGTCGACAGGGAACACCGGGGAGCTGTTTTTT.

This clone was found once. The V gene is TRBV10-2, the J gene TRBJ2-7, with TRBD2 matching over 7 bases. This CDR3 has 13 amino acids. Per germline, CDR1 WSHSY and CDR2 SAAADI. V lost 5 bases and J lost 1; bases outside the gene matches: 2. CDR3 loop: CASSSGGSYEQYF. The CDR3 DNA reads as TGCGCCAGCAGTTCGGGGGGTTCCTACGAGCAGTACTTC.

The chain uses TRBV29-1 and TRBJ1-5, with TRBD1 as a possible D gene (5 bases). The V gene's germline CDR1 is SQVTM and CDR2 ANQGSEA. V lost 4 bases, J lost 4 bases, and 14 bases lay in between. The CDR3 has 14 residues. CDR3 DNA: TGCAGCGTTGGGTCGGGGGGTCTAAATCAGCCCCAGCATTTT. It yields the protein CSVGSGGLNQPQHF. Filled out from reference TRBV29-1 and TRBJ1-5, the complete variable domain reads SAVISQKPSRDICQRGTSLTIQCQVDSQVTMMFWYRQQPGQSLTLIATANQGSEATYESGFVIDKFPISRPNLTFSTLTVSNMSPEDSSIYLCSVGSGGLNQPQHFGDGTRLSIL.

The CDR3 loop is CASSKRQGMNTEAFF. CDR3 coding DNA: TGCGCCAGCAGCAAACGACAGGGGATGAACACTGAAGCTTTCTTT. The chain combines TRBV5-1 with TRBJ1-1, with 8 nucleotides matching TRBD1. The CDR3 contains 15 residues. Germline V CDR1 and CDR2: SGHRS, YFSETQ. Unmatched junction bases numbered 5, after V lost 4 bases and J lost 0 bases.